The 4 T cell receptor beta chains given below trace back to one sample, sequenced in a study of molecular identifiers for immune sequencing clone quantification. In TCRdb, the PCR reads were re-called with MiXCR into one record per CDR3 protein. The table shows about 640,000 distinct CDR3 sequences, with just under 20% occurring only once. The sample comprised naive CD8+ T cells from blood, with Jurkat cell RNA spiked in. Subset reported: FACS-sorted CD8+CD4-CCR7+CD45RA+ naive T cells. These receptors originate from a human donor in good health. Some libraries in this study had Jurkat cell RNA spiked in.

This clonotype was seen more than once but under ten times. This chain joins TRBV20-1 and TRBJ1-4, with a tentative D call TRBD1 (5 bases). The CDR3 sequence is 16 residues long. V was clipped by 6 bases and J by 0 bases, with 17 bases between them. Germline assignment: CDR1 DFQATT and CDR2 SNEGSKA (reference sequence). The CDR3 DNA sequence: TGCAGTGCGACTCTTAATTGGGGCACAACTAATGAAAAACTGTTTTTT. As protein: CSATLNWGTTNEKLFF.

This clonotype was counted ten times or more. The genes are TRBV7-9 and TRBJ2-3; 14 bases are shared with TRBD2. The V gene's germline CDR1 is SEHNR and CDR2 FQNEAQ (reference sequence). V gave up 4 bases and J gave up 4 bases; unmatched junction bases: 7. The CDR3 has 17 amino acids. The CDR3 DNA follows: TGTGCCAGCAGCTCCCGACTAGCGGGAGGGCCCCCAGATACGCAGTATTTT. Translation: CASSSRLAGGPPDTQYF.

Regarding this clonotype: One end of the junction is discordant with germline, which a read error may explain. The chain couples TRBV3-1 to TRBJ2-7, with D possibly matching TRBD1 (6 bases). The germline CDR1 and CDR2 sequences are LGHDT and YNNKEL (reference sequence). The CDR3 totals 14 residues. CDR3 in amino acids: CASSQWDNSHEQYF. The CDR3 nucleotides read TGTGCCAGCAGCCAATGGGACAACTCCCACGAGCAGTACTTC.

This clonotype was picked up many times. The V call is TRBV7-3, the J call TRBJ2-3; TRBD2 aligns across 12 bases. Trimming cost V 5 bases and J 4 bases; bases outside gene matches: 7. Germline V gives CDR1 SGHTA, CDR2 FQGTGA. This CDR3 has 16 residues. This chain's CDR3 is CASSPFSSGRADTQYF. As DNA, the CDR3 is TGTGCCAGCAGCCCCTTTTCTAGCGGGAGGGCAGATACGCAGTATTTT.